These T cell receptor beta chains were read from a single sample in a study of T cells in Graves' hyperthyroidism and ophthalmopathy. Using its own MiXCR run on the multiplex PCR reads, TCRdb lists one record per CDR3 protein. The sample consists of some 650,000 distinct CDR3 sequences, approximately 15% of them appearing once. The sample was blood. All receptors come from a woman between 35 and 50 years old with Graves' ophthalmopathy. Each CDR3 is given with its conserved first and last residue. The order of the fields is clone size, D gene, V gene, J gene, CDR3 protein, CDR3 DNA. D genes are given only for firm matches. Some rows have no size entry. The others give once, few or many, or a class for an expanded clone.

clone_size: few; d_call: TRBD1; v_call: TRBV11-2; j_call: TRBJ2-4; cdr3_aa: CASSLGTGLGIQYF; cdr3_nt: TGTGCCAGCAGCTTGGGGACAGGGCTGGGCATTCAGTACTTC
clone_size: once; d_call: TRBD1; v_call: TRBV18; j_call: TRBJ2-1; cdr3_aa: CASSSGTGAYNGQFF; cdr3_nt: TGTGCCAGCTCCTCCGGGACAGGGGCCTACAATGGGCAGTTCTTC
clone_size: many; d_call: NA; v_call: TRBV18; j_call: TRBJ1-1; cdr3_aa: CASSPRTTNTEAFF; cdr3_nt: TGTGCCAGCTCACCAAGGACAACGAACACTGAAGCTTTCTTT
clone_size: many; d_call: NA; v_call: TRBV2; j_call: TRBJ2-7; cdr3_aa: CASSEFTGKDEQYF; cdr3_nt: TGTGCCAGCAGTGAATTTACAGGGAAGGACGAGCAGTACTTC
clone_size: few; d_call: NA; v_call: TRBV7-9; j_call: TRBJ1-5; cdr3_aa: CASSHVGDQPQHF; cdr3_nt: TGTGCCAGCAGCCACGTTGGGGATCAGCCCCAGCATTTT
clone_size: many; d_call: NA; v_call: TRBV25-1; j_call: TRBJ2-7; cdr3_aa: CASRTEGPYEQYF; cdr3_nt: TGTGCCAGCAGAACGGAAGGTCCCTACGAGCAGTACTTC
clone_size: few; d_call: TRBD1; v_call: TRBV5-6; j_call: TRBJ2-4; cdr3_aa: CASSYLTGSVGNIQYF; cdr3_nt: TGTGCCAGCAGCTACCTGACAGGGAGTGTGGGAAACATTCAGTACTTC
clone_size: few; d_call: NA; v_call: TRBV7-8; j_call: TRBJ2-7; cdr3_aa: CASGHYLYEQYF; cdr3_nt: TGTGCCAGCGGTCACTACCTCTACGAGCAGTACTTC
clone_size: many; d_call: NA; v_call: TRBV6-1; j_call: TRBJ1-1; cdr3_aa: CASTPQNTEAFF; cdr3_nt: TGTGCCAGCACCCCACAGAACACTGAAGCTTTCTTT
clone_size: NA; d_call: TRBD1; v_call: TRBV6-2/TRBV6-3; j_call: TRBJ2-7; cdr3_aa: CASTSIPGQGRYEQYF; cdr3_nt: TGTGCCAGCACCTCAATCCCCGGACAGGGCCGCTACGAGCAGTACTTC
clone_size: NA; d_call: NA; v_call: TRBV7-2; j_call: TRBJ1-3; cdr3_aa: CASSLQGIPGNTIYF; cdr3_nt: TGTGCCAGCAGCCTACAAGGGATCCCTGGAAACACCATATATTTT
clone_size: few; d_call: TRBD1; v_call: TRBV19; j_call: TRBJ2-3; cdr3_aa: CASSLTDRASTDTQYF; cdr3_nt: TGTGCCAGTAGTCTCACGGACAGGGCGAGCACAGATACGCAGTATTTT
clone_size: few; d_call: NA; v_call: TRBV20-1; j_call: TRBJ2-1; cdr3_aa: CSARYMNEQFF; cdr3_nt: TGCAGTGCCCGGTACATGAATGAGCAGTTCTTC
clone_size: few; d_call: NA; v_call: TRBV3-1; j_call: TRBJ1-1; cdr3_aa: CASSQGFVVTEAFF; cdr3_nt: TGTGCCAGCAGCCAAGGATTTGTCGTTACTGAAGCTTTCTTT